The clone carrying this T cell receptor (beta chain) was seen only once. Germline CDR1 is LNHNV and CDR2 is YYDKDF (reference sequence). The CDR3 is 14 residues long. V lost 0 bases to trimming and J lost 7 bases, with 12 bases between them. The method was immunoSEQ multiplex PCR; TCRdb's version includes in-frame clones alone and lacks a portion of them. The sample has some 180,000 clones; 83% are singletons. The sample is drawn from a study of blood T cell repertoires in COVID-19. Study-level information: From T cells, B-cell-depleted T cells, or PBMCs came the material, which was cDNA or gDNA.

The sample consisted of peripheral blood. The chain couples TRBV15 to TRBJ1-2; TRBD1 is a possible D gene (6 bases). The TCR was taken from a woman of 80 years or more with acute or convalescent COVID-19. The CDR3 region is CATSREQQGSGYTF. CDR3 DNA sequence: TGTGCCACCAGCAGAGAGCAGCAGGGGTCTGGCTACACCTTC.